This T cell receptor beta chain was identified in a study of blood T cell repertoires in COVID-19. On the study more broadly: Sites in the United States, Italy and Spain provided acute and convalescent COVID-19 samples. Nucleic acid was either cDNA or gDNA, and it came from T cells, B-cell-depleted T cells, or PBMCs.

Original data processing: How many nucleated cells were present was estimated from reference gene primer amplification. Sequencing was performed with immunoSEQ multiplex PCR; in TCRdb, only in-frame clones are kept and a portion is missing. V and J calls and clone size are those listed in that table; D and trimming were worked out from the DNA. The sample lists 100,000 to 150,000 clones; just under 85% were seen once. The clonotype originates from a woman between 45 and 60 years old with acute or convalescent COVID-19. The sample comprised peripheral blood.

The CDR3 reads CASSSTMTLAGRYNEQFF. CDR3 DNA sequence: TGTGCCAGCAGCTCAACAATGACACTAGCAGGGCGCTACAATGAGCAGTTCTTC. The chain carries TRBV5-6 and TRBJ2-1, with a possible D match to TRBD2 (6 bases). V was pared by 3 bases and J by 3 bases, with 22 bases between. This CDR3 spans 18 amino acids. CDR1 is SGHDT, CDR2 YYEEEE, per germline. Full variable domain (rest looked up from reference TRBV5-6 and TRBJ2-1): DAGVTQSPTHLIKTRGQQVTLRCSPKSGHDTVSWYQQALGQGPQFIFQYYEEEERQRGNFPDRFSGHQFPNYSSELNVNALLLGDSALYLCASSSTMTLAGRYNEQFFGPGTRLTVL.